This TCR beta chain was identified in a study of T cell responses to AZD1222 COVID-19 vaccine. At the level of the study: Samples with a second dose at about 4 or about 12 weeks were pooled together. Study-level findings and limits: The span of vaccine-associated CD4 TCRs extended across spike, with dominance at 160-218 and 743-854. There were mostly white British donors and more females than males, and clonal diversity was possibly underestimated.

Germline values: CDR1 KGHSH, CDR2 LQKENI. Losses at the gene ends were 6 bases for V and 5 bases for J; bases not matched to a gene: 9. The CDR3 has 15 amino acids. Profiling relied on immunoSEQ multiplex PCR, and the TCRdb table lists in-frame clones only, not all of them. The sample holds some 86,000 clones, over 75% seen once. Note on this clone: Its specificity is unknown.

The TCR sequence derives from an adult in good health. Sequencing was performed on peripheral blood, taken on day 0 of AZD1222 vaccination. The chain carries TRBV18 and TRBJ1-5, with TRBD1 matching 8 bases. The CDR3 bases are TGTGCCAGCTCGCCCCAGACAGGGGCCGATCAGCCCCAGCATTTT. This gives the protein CASSPQTGADQPQHF.